Listed below are T cell receptor beta chains from one sample, sequenced in a study of regulatory T cells in long-lasting Graves disease. TCRdb re-derived calls from the multiplex PCR reads in MiXCR, one entry per CDR3 protein. The sample yields about 560,000 distinct CDR3 sequences, roughly a sixth seen once. The same sample was also studied in work on T cells in Graves' hyperthyroidism and ophthalmopathy.

This specimen was peripheral blood mononuclear cells (PBMCs), taken at new diagnosis, from a patient treated with antithyroid drugs. The receptors derive from a man between 18 and 29 years old with Graves disease. The conserved cysteine and the conserved F or W are not part of the CDR3 here. Each record gives: V gene, J gene, CDR3 protein.

TRBV12-3/TRBV12-4	TRBJ2-5	ASSSLDRAGTQY
TRBV5-8	TRBJ1-6	ASSFYRTGGDNSPLH
TRBV9	TRBJ1-3	ASSVAAGNTIY
TRBV12-3/TRBV12-4	TRBJ2-6	ASRRGFPGANVLT
TRBV20-1	TRBJ1-1	SVGRGRDTEAF
TRBV30	TRBJ2-7	AWSIGGPSYEQY
TRBV12-3/TRBV12-4	TRBJ2-7	ASSTPFSGISSSYEQY
TRBV29-1	TRBJ2-7	SVEPMGKGDEQY
TRBV6-9	TRBJ2-1	ASSYSPAGGYNEQF
TRBV2	TRBJ2-7	ASSQGLRTSGIHYEQY
TRBV29-1	TRBJ2-7	SAILRQGLYEQY
TRBV27	TRBJ2-7	ASSLSGVGAKAYEQY
TRBV20-1	TRBJ1-2	SAGRGGAQRGYT
TRBV27	TRBJ2-1	ASSLGGASRYNEQF
TRBV2	TRBJ1-1	ASHRELNTEAF
TRBV6-2/TRBV6-3	TRBJ1-1	ASSLLSGGTEAF
TRBV19	TRBJ1-1	ASSITPMNTEAF
TRBV24-1	TRBJ2-1	ATSDFSGRRNEQF
TRBV27	TRBJ2-3	ASSALAGVTDTQY
TRBV15	TRBJ2-1	ATRGDSSYNEQF
TRBV3-1	TRBJ2-3	ASGVADTQY
TRBV5-1	TRBJ2-3	ASSPLAPGSYDTQY
TRBV2	TRBJ2-1	ASREGTGSYNEQF
TRBV11-2	TRBJ2-3	ASSPTPSGRISTQY
TRBV5-5	TRBJ2-7	ASSLDSLGHYEQY
TRBV7-7	TRBJ2-5	ASSPGLTSGETQY
TRBV11-2	TRBJ2-1	ASTRDDSNYNEQF
TRBV27	TRBJ2-6	ASSPLTGANVLT